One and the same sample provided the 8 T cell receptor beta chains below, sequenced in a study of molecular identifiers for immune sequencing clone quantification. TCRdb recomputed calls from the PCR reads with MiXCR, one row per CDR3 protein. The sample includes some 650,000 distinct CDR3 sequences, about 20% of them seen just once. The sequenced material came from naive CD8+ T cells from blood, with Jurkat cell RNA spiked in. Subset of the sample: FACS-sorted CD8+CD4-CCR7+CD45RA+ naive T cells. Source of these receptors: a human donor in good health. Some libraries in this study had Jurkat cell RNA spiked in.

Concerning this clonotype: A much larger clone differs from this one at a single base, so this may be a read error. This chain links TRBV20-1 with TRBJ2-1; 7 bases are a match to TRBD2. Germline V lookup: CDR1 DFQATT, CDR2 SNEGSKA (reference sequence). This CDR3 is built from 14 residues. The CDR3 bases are TGCAGAGCCGTCCGGCGGGGGAGCTACTATGAGCAGTTCTTC. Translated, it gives CRAVRRGSYYEQFF.

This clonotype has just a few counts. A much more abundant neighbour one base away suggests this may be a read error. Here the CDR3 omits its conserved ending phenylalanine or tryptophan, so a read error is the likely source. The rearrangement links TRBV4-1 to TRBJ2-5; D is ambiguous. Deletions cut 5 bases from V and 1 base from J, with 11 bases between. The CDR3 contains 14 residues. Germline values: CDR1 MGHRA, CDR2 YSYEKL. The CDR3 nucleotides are TGCGCCAGCAGCGTGTTGGGCTCCCAAGAGACCCAGTACTCC. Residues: CASSVLGSQETQYS.

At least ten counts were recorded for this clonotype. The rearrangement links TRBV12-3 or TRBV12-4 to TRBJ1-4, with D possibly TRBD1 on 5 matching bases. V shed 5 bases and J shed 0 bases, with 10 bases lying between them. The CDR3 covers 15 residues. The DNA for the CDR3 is TGTGCCAGCAGTGTTACAGGAGCAACTAATGAAAAACTGTTTTTT. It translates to CASSVTGATNEKLFF.

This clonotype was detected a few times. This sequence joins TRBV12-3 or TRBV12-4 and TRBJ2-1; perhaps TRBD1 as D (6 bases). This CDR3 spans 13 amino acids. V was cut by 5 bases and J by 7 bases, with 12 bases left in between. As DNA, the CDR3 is TGTGCCAGCAGTCTCAACAGGGAAAATGAGCAGTTCTTC. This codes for CASSLNRENEQFF.

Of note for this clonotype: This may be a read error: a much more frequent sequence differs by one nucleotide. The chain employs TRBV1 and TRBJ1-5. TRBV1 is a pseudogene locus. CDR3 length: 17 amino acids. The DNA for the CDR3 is TGCACCAGCAGCCAAGTGTATCCATACGTAACTTATCAGCCCCGGCATTTT. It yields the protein CTSSQVYPYVTYQPRHF.

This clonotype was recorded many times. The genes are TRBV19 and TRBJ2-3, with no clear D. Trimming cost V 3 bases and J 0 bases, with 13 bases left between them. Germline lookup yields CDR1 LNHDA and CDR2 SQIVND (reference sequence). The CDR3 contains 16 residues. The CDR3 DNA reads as TGTGCCAGTAGTATTTGGGCAGGCTCCAGCACAGATACGCAGTATTTT. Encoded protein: CASSIWAGSSTDTQYF.

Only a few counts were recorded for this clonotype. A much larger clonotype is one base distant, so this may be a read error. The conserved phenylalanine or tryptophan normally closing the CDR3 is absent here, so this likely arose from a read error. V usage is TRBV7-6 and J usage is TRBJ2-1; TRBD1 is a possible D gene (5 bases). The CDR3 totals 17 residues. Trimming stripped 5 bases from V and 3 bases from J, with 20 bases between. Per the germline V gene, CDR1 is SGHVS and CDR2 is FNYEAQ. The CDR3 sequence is CASSPYGHPEFYNEQFL. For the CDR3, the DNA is TGTGCCAGCAGCCCGTACGGACACCCGGAGTTCTACAATGAGCAGTTCCTC.

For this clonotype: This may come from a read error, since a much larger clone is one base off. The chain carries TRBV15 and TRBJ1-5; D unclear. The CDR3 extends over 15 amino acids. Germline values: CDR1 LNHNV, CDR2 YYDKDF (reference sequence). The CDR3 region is CATSLTRYSNQPRHF. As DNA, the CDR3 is TGTGCCACCAGCTTAACCCGATATAGCAATCAGCCCCGGCATTTT.